The rows below give T cell receptor beta chains drawn from one sample of a study of T cells in Graves' hyperthyroidism and ophthalmopathy. Using its own MiXCR run on the multiplex PCR reads, TCRdb lists one record per CDR3 protein. The table has 500,000 to 650,000 distinct CDR3 sequences, 15% to 20% seen once; the top ten hold 17%. The sequencing sample was made of blood. These receptors were taken from a woman aged 18-29 years with Graves' ophthalmopathy. Each CDR3 is given with its conserved first and last residue. A D gene is named only where the DNA matches it firmly. Rows give clone size only sometimes, using once, few, many, or a class for an expanded clone.

>TRBJ1-2|TRBV12-3/TRBV12-4|TRBD1|.|14
TGTGCCAGCAGTCCTTCGGACAGGGTCAGAGGCTACACCTTC
CASSPSDRVRGYTF
>TRBJ1-4|TRBV12-3/TRBV12-4|.|few|13
TGTGCCAGCAGTTTGGTGAGCTCCGAAAAACTGTTTTTT
CASSLVSSEKLFF
>TRBJ1-5|TRBV12-3/TRBV12-4|.|.|14
TGTGCCAGCAACGGGGTGGGCCAAAATCAGCCCCAGCATTTT
CASNGVGQNQPQHF
>TRBJ1-1|TRBV28|TRBD1|many|17
TGTGCCAGCAGTATGGGGACAGCGACAGTCCTGAACACTGAAGCTTTCTTT
CASSMGTATVLNTEAFF
>TRBJ2-1|TRBV20-1|TRBD2|.|14
TGCAGTGCTAGAGAAGCGGGGTTCAACGATGAGCAGTTCTTC
CSAREAGFNDEQFF
>TRBJ1-2|TRBV19|.|.|14
TGTGCCAGTAGTATTGGGGGCAGCACCTATGGCTACACCTTC
CASSIGGSTYGYTF
>TRBJ1-6|TRBV6-1|.|many|14
TGTGCCAGCAGTTATAACCGGTGGCGTTCACCCCTCCACTTT
CASSYNRWRSPLHF
>TRBJ2-7|TRBV5-6|TRBD1|many|15
TGTGCCAGCAGCCAATGGGACAGGGGGTCCTCCGAGCAGTACTTC
CASSQWDRGSSEQYF
>TRBJ1-5|TRBV5-5|.|few|16
TGTGCCAGCAGCCCGGGACATTTAGTAGGCAATCAGCCCCAGCATTTT
CASSPGHLVGNQPQHF
>TRBJ2-3|TRBV11-2|.|many|16
TGTGCCAGCAGCCTTCGGGACCCGACCATGGCAGATACGCAGTATTTT
CASSLRDPTMADTQYF
>TRBJ2-3|TRBV20-1|TRBD2|once|15
TGCAGCATAAAAACCGGGACTAGCGCTACAGATACGCAGTATTTT
CSIKTGTSATDTQYF
>TRBJ2-5|TRBV7-9|TRBD1|many|14
TGTGCCAGCAGCTCGTCGACAGGGAAAGAGACCCAGTACTTC
CASSSSTGKETQYF
>TRBJ2-1|TRBV20-1|.|many|15
TGCAGTGCTAGGTCGAGTGGAGGGGCCTACAATGAGCAGTTCTTC
CSARSSGGAYNEQFF
>TRBJ2-7|TRBV7-6|TRBD1|few|15
TGTGCCAGCAGCTTGGGACAGGGGACATCCTACGAGCAGTACTTC
CASSLGQGTSYEQYF
>TRBJ1-1|TRBV29-1|.|few|10
TGCAGCGTTGAATTCTTTGAAGCTTTCTTT
CSVEFFEAFF
>TRBJ2-7|TRBV7-2|.|many|14
TGTGCCAGCAGCTTAGAGCAAGTGGCCTACGAGCAGTACTTC
CASSLEQVAYEQYF
>TRBJ1-1|TRBV6-4|TRBD1|.|12
TGTGCCAGCAGGGGGGACAGGGGGGAAGCTTTCTTT
CASRGDRGEAFF
>TRBJ1-6|TRBV12-3/TRBV12-4|TRBD1|few|14
TGTGCCAGCAGGGAGGGGACAGGGGTTTCACCCCTCCACTTT
CASREGTGVSPLHF
>TRBJ2-1|TRBV15|.|.|15
TGTGCCACCAGCAGAGATCAGGGCTCCTACAATGAGCAGTTCTTC
CATSRDQGSYNEQFF
>TRBJ2-3|TRBV14|TRBD2|.|18
TGTGCCAGCAGCCAGCCGGGACTAGCGGGACCGATAACAGATACGCAGTATTTT
CASSQPGLAGPITDTQYF
>TRBJ1-5|TRBV6-7|TRBD1|.|18
TGTGCCAGCAGTTACGAGGTGGAGAAGGACAGGGGCAATCAGCCCCAGCATTTT
CASSYEVEKDRGNQPQHF
>TRBJ1-1|TRBV27|.|few|15
TGTGCCAGCAGCTACATAGACAGGCCGGGGACTGAAGCTTTCTTT
CASSYIDRPGTEAFF
>TRBJ2-5|TRBV20-1|TRBD2|few|15
TGCAGTGCTAGAGCCCTTAGCGGGGAATTAGAGACCCAGTACTTC
CSARALSGELETQYF
>TRBJ2-7|TRBV27|TRBD1|many|12
TGTGCCAGCAGTTTTTCAGGGGGCGAGCAGTACTTC
CASSFSGGEQYF
>TRBJ2-3|TRBV6-2/TRBV6-3|.|few|14
TGTGCCAGCAGTTACGTGTTACCAACAGATACGCAGTATTTT
CASSYVLPTDTQYF
>TRBJ2-7|TRBV6-2/TRBV6-3|.|many|14
TGTGCCAGCAAGGGGGGCGGGCTAGTCTACGAGCAGTACTTC
CASKGGGLVYEQYF
>TRBJ2-3|TRBV27|.|.|16
TGTGCCAGCAGTTTAGGGACCGCACCCAGCACAGATACGCAGTATTTT
CASSLGTAPSTDTQYF
>TRBJ2-7|TRBV3-1|TRBD2|many|15
TGTGCCAGCAGCCCCGGTCCTAGCGGGACCTACGAGCAGTACTTC
CASSPGPSGTYEQYF
>TRBJ2-1|TRBV6-1|.|many|15
TGTGCCAGCAGTGAAGAGGTGGCAACCTACAATGAGCAGTTCTTC
CASSEEVATYNEQFF
>TRBJ1-1|TRBV10-3|.|many|15
TGTGCCATCAGTGAGTCCGGAAGAAGTAACACTGAAGCTTTCTTT
CAISESGRSNTEAFF
>TRBJ2-7|TRBV3-1|TRBD2|.|15
TGTGCCAGCAGCCCCTCTAGCGGGGGGATCTACGAGCAGTACTTC
CASSPSSGGIYEQYF
>TRBJ1-5|TRBV20-1|TRBD1|few|15
TGCAGTGCTGCCACAGGGGGATGGAGCAATCAGCCCCAGCATTTT
CSAATGGWSNQPQHF
>TRBJ1-3|TRBV7-3|.|.|15
TGCGCCAGCAGCCACGAACCGGCATCGCGGGACACCATATATTTT
CASSHEPASRDTIYF
>TRBJ2-1|TRBV10-3|.|.|13
TGTGCCATCAGTGAAGGAGTTAACAATGAGCAGTTCTTC
CAISEGVNNEQFF
>TRBJ2-1|TRBV12-3/TRBV12-4|TRBD2|many|14
TGTGCCAGCAGTTTTAGCGGGGTCGACAATGAGCAGTTCTTC
CASSFSGVDNEQFF
>TRBJ2-7|TRBV27|TRBD1|.|15
TGTGCCAGCAGAATTTCCGGGACAGGGTCGTACGAGCAGTACTTC
CASRISGTGSYEQYF
>TRBJ2-7|TRBV19|.|few|13
TGTGCCAGTAGCCCCGAGGGTTGGTACGAGCAGTACTTC
CASSPEGWYEQYF
>TRBJ2-2|TRBV28|.|many|15
TGTGCCAGCAGTTTTGTGGGGGCTGGCACCGGGGAGCTGTTTTTT
CASSFVGAGTGELFF
>TRBJ2-3|TRBV19|TRBD2|.|16
TGTGCCAGTAGTACCTTACCGGGACTAGCGACAGATACGCAGTATTTT
CASSTLPGLATDTQYF
>TRBJ1-1|TRBV6-2/TRBV6-3|TRBD1|once|16
TGTGCCAGCAAAAAAGGGGGCAGGGGGCTGAACACTGAAGCTTTCTTT
CASKKGGRGLNTEAFF
>TRBJ1-1|TRBV19|.|few|15
TGTGCCAGTATCCTTCCTCGGTCGGGGAACACTGAAGCTTTCTTT
CASILPRSGNTEAFF
>TRBJ2-1|TRBV5-4|TRBD2|few|14
TGTGCCAGCAGAAGCGGGAGCCGGGTCAATGAGCAGTTCTTC
CASRSGSRVNEQFF
>TRBJ1-1|TRBV27|.|many|13
TGTGCCAGCAGTTTAAAGGGCTTAGCTGAAGCTTTCTTT
CASSLKGLAEAFF
>TRBJ2-4|TRBV3-1|TRBD1|.|16
TGTGCCAGCAGCCCCAGGGACAGGCTAGCCAAAAACATTCAGTACTTC
CASSPRDRLAKNIQYF
>TRBJ2-1|TRBV7-3|.|many|14
TGTGCCAGCAGATTATTTAGGCCCAACAATGAGCAGTTCTTC
CASRLFRPNNEQFF
>TRBJ2-2|TRBV27|.|.|15
TGTGCCAGCAGCCCAGGGGTCACGAACACCGGGGAGCTGTTTTTT
CASSPGVTNTGELFF